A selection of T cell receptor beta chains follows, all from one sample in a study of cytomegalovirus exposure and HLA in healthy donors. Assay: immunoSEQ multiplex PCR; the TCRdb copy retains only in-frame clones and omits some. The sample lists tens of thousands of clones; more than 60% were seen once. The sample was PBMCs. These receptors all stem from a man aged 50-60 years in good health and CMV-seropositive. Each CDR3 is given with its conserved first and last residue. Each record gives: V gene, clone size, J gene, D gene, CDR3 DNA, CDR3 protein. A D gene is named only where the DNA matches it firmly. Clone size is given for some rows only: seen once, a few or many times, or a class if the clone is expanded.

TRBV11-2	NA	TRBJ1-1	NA	TGTGCCAGCAGCTTTGACTGGAATACTGAAGCTTTCTTT	CASSFDWNTEAFF
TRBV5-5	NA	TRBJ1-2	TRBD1	TGTGCCAGCAGCTTCCCGGGACAGTATGGCTACACCTTC	CASSFPGQYGYTF
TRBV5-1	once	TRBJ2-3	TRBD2	TGCGCCAGCAGGACTAGCGGGACCACAGATACGCAGTATTTT	CASRTSGTTDTQYF
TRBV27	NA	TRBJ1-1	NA	TGTGCCAGCAAGGGTAGGGAGGGGAGTGATAACACTGAAGCTTTCTTT	CASKGREGSDNTEAFF
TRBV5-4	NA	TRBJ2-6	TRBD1	TGTGCCAGCAGCTTGGAGGGGGCTGCTGGGGCCAACGGCCTGACTTTC	CASSLEGAAGANGLTF
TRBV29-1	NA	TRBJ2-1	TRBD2	TGCAGCGAGACCAGCGGGAGCGCCAATGAGCAGTTCTTC	CSETSGSANEQFF
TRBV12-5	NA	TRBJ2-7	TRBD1	TGTGCTAGTGGTTTGGGGGGACAGCCCCCAGCCGAGCAGTACTTC	CASGLGGQPPAEQYF
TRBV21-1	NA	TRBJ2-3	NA	TGTGCCAGCAGCGGACAGGGTTTTTGCGGGAGAACTAGCACAGATACGCAGTATTTT	CASSGQGFCGRTSTDTQYF
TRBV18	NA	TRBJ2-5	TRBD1	TGTGCCAGCTCACCACCGGGACAGGGGAAGGGGACCCAGTACTTC	CASSPPGQGKGTQYF
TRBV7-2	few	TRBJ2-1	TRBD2	TGTGCCTCCCAGCGGGCTAGCGGGATTTCAAGTGAGCAGTTCTTC	CASQRASGISSEQFF
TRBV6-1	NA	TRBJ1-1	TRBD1	TGTGCCAGCAATACCGGGACAGCTGGATCTGAAGCTTTCTTT	CASNTGTAGSEAFF
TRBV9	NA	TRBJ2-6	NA	TGTGCCAGCAGCGTAGCGTTAGGGGCCTCTGGGGCCAACGTCCTGACTTTC	CASSVALGASGANVLTF
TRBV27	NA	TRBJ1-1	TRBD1	TGTGCCAGCAGTTTAGCCGGGACAGGCCACATGAACACTGAAGCTTTCTTT	CASSLAGTGHMNTEAFF
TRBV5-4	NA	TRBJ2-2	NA	TGTGCCAGCAGCGTTTCGTGGGGCGCGAACACCGGGGAGCTGTTTTTT	CASSVSWGANTGELFF
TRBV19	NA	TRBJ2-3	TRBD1	TGTGCCAGTAGTCCCGGGACAGCCACCACTCATCGCAGTGGCCCCATTTTT	CASSPGTATTHRSGPIF
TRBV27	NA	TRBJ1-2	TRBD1	TGTGCCAGCAGTCTGGGACAGGCCCTGGGCGGCTACACCTTC	CASSLGQALGGYTF
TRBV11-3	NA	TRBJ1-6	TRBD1	TGTGCCAGCAGCTTAGGAGGTTACGGCGAAGGGGGCAATTCACCCCTCCACTTT	CASSLGGYGEGGNSPLHF
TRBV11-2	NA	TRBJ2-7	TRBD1	TGTGCCAGCAGCTTAGCACAGGGGGCGAGGTACGAGCAGTACTTC	CASSLAQGARYEQYF
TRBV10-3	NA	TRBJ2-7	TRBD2	TGTGCCATCGGGCGGGAGGGCCCCTACGAGCAGTACTTC	CAIGREGPYEQYF
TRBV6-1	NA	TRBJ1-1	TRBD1	TGTGCCAGCAGTGGAGTGACAGGGCAGCACACTGAAGCTTTCTTT	CASSGVTGQHTEAFF
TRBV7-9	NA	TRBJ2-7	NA	TGTGCCAGCAGCTTAGCTTTCGGGGGGCAATACGAGCAGTACTTC	CASSLAFGGQYEQYF
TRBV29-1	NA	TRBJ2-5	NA	TGCAGCGTTGAAGTCCCAGGACAGGAGACCCAGTACTTC	CSVEVPGQETQYF
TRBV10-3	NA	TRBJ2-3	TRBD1	TGTGCCATCTCAGGCAGGACAGGGGGCAATGGCACAGATACGCAGTATTTT	CAISGRTGGNGTDTQYF
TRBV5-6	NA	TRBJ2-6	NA	TGTGCCAGCAGCTTGAATAGTGGGGCCAACGGCCTGACTTTC	CASSLNSGANGLTF
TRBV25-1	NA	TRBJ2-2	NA	TGTGCCAGCAGTGAAAACCAGCGGAACACCGGGGAGCTGTTTTTT	CASSENQRNTGELFF
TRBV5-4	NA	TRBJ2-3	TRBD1	TGTGCCAGCGAGACAGGGGCCTCCACAGATACGCAGTATTTT	CASETGASTDTQYF
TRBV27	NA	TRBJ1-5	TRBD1	TGTGCCAGCAGTAAAGGACAGGTCCAATATAGCAATCAGCCCCAGCATTTT	CASSKGQVQYSNQPQHF
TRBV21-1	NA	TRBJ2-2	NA	TGTGCCAGCAGCAAGCGGGGGAGCGCCGGGGAGCTGTTTTTT	CASSKRGSAGELFF
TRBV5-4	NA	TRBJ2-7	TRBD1	TGTGCCAGCAGCTTATCCCATACAGGGGCCTACGAGCAGTACTTC	CASSLSHTGAYEQYF